The following is a T cell receptor beta chain sequence with its context. This entry is derived from a study of spatial heterogeneity in lung cancer. Study-wide context: Among detected sequences, beta-chain ones consistently exceeded alpha-chain ones in number.

Individually, TCR cDNA molecules were each labelled with a unique molecular identifier. TCRdb reprocessed the 5' RACE reads via MiXCR and lists one record per CDR3 protein. Counted here are 95,000 to 120,000 distinct CDR3 sequences, under 14% occurring once; the ten biggest clones make up 20% to 25%. The ends lost 5 bases at V and 2 bases at J; junction bases unmatched: 4. Germline assignment: CDR1 SGHTA and CDR2 FQGNSA. CDR3 length: 15 residues. This sample's time point: blood at routine non-recurrence follow-up after resection. The sequence was obtained from a female donor with early-stage non-small cell lung cancer. The V gene is TRBV7-2, the J gene TRBJ1-2, with 11 bases fitting TRBD1. Material: PBMCs, obtained at follow-up. CDR3 residues: CASSPGQGANYGYTF. The DNA of the CDR3 is TGTGCCAGCAGCCCTGGACAGGGGGCGAACTATGGCTACACCTTC.